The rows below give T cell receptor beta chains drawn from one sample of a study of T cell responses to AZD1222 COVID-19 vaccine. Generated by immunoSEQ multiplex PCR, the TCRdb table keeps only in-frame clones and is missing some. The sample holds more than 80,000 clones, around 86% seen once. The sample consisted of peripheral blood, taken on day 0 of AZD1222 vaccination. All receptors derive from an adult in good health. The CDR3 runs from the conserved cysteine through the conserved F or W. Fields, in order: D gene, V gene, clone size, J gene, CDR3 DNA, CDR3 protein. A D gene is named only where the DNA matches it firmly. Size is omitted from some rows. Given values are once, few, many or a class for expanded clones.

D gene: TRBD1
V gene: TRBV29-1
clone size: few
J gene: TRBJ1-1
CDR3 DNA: TGCAGCGTGGTTGGACAGGCGGGTTGGGGGACTGAAGCTTTCTTT
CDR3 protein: CSVVGQAGWGTEAFF

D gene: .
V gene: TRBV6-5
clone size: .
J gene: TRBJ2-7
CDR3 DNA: TGTGCCAGCAGTTACGAAGGTGTTAGCTCCTACGAGCAGTACTTC
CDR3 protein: CASSYEGVSSYEQYF

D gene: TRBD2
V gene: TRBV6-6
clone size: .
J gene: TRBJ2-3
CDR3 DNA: TGTGCCAGCAGTCGAAGGACTAGCGGGAGTATTTATACGCAGTATTTT
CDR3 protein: CASSRRTSGSIYTQYF

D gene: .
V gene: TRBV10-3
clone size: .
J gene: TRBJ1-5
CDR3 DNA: TGTGCCATCAGTGAGAGGGAGAATAGCAATCAGCCCCAGCATTTT
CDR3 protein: CAISERENSNQPQHF

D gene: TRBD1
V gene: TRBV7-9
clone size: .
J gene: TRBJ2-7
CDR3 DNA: TGTGCCAGCAGCTTAACAGGGGACCGGGGCGAGCAGTACTTC
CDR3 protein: CASSLTGDRGEQYF

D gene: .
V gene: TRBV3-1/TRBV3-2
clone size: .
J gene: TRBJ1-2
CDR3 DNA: TGTGCCAGCAGGGGGTCTGACTATGGCTACACCTTC
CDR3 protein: CASRGSDYGYTF

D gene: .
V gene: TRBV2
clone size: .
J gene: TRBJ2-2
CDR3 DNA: TGTGCCAGCAGTGTGGCTAGCGACACCGGGGAGCTGTTTTTT
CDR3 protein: CASSVASDTGELFF

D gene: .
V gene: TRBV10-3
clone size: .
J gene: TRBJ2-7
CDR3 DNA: TGTGCCATCAGTGTGGGCCAGGGGACTACCTACGAGCAGTACTTC
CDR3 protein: CAISVGQGTTYEQYF

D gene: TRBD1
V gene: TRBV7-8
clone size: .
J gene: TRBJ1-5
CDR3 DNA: TGTGCCAGCAGCTTAACGACAGGGGCTCAGCCCCAGCATTTT
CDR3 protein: CASSLTTGAQPQHF

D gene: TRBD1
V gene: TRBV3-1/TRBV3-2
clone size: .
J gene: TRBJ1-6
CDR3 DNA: TGTGCCAGCAGCCAAGGCGCAGGGACAGGGCGTTCACCCCTCCACTTT
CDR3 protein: CASSQGAGTGRSPLHF

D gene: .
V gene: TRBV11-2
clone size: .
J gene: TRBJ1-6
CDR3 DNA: TGTGCCAGCAGCTTAGATCGAGACAGGATTGATAATTCACCCCTCCACTTT
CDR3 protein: CASSLDRDRIDNSPLHF

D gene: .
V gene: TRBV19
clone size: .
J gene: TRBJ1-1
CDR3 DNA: TGTGCCAGTAGACTGTCCCGGACAGCCCGGGGGCCCGCAACTGAAGCTTTCTTT
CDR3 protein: CASRLSRTARGPATEAFF

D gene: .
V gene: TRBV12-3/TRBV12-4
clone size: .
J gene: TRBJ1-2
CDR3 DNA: TGTGCCAGCAGTCCCGGACCGGGGCGAGGCTACACCTTC
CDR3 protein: CASSPGPGRGYTF

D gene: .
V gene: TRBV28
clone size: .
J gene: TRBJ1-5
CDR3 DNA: TGTGCCAGCAGTGATCAGCCCCAGCATTTT
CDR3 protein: CASSDQPQHF

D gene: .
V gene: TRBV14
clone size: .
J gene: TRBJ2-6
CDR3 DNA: TGTGCCAGCAGCTCAGCGGACTCTGGGGCCAACGTCCTGACTTTC
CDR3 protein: CASSSADSGANVLTF

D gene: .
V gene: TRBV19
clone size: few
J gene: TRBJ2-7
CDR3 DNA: TGTGCCAGTAGTATGATAGCGAGCTCGTCCGAGCAGTACTTC
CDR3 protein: CASSMIASSSEQYF

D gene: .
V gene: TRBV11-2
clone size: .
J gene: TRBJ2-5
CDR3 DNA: TGTGCCAGCAGCTTAGGCTTAGGGGACCAAGAGACCCAGTACTTC
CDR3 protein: CASSLGLGDQETQYF

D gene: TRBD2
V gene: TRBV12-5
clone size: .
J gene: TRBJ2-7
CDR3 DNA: TGTGCTAGCGGGACTACCTACGAGCAGTACTTC
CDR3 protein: CASGTTYEQYF

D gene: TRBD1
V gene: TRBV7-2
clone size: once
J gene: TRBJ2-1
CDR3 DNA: TGTGCCAGCAGCCTTGGTAGGGGGACAGGTAACGGTGAGCAGTTCTTC
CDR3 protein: CASSLGRGTGNGEQFF

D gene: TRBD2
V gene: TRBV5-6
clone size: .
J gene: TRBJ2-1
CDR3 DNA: TGTGCCAGCAGCTTGGGGACTAGCGGGGGGGCCGTAGATGAGCAGTTCTTC
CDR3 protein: CASSLGTSGGAVDEQFF

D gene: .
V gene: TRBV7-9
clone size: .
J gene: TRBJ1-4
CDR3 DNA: TGTGCCAGCAGCGGGAGGTTCACAACTAATGAAAAACTGTTTTTT
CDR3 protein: CASSGRFTTNEKLFF

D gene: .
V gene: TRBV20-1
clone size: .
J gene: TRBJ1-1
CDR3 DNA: TGCAGTGCTAGAGATAGGACTGAAGCTTTCTTT
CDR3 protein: CSARDRTEAFF

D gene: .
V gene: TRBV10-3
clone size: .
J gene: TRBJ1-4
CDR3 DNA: TGTGCCATCGAGAGACAGACTAATGAAAAACTGTTTTTT
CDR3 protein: CAIERQTNEKLFF

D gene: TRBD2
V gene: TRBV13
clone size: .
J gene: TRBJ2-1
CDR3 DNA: TGTGCCAGCAGCTTTGAAAGGGGCGGGAGACTGTTCTTC
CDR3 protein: CASSFERGGRLFF

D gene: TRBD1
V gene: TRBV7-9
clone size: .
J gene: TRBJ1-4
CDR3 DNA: TGTGCCAGCAGCCCTCAGGGGGTACGGGCTACTAATGAAAAACTGTTTTTT
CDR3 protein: CASSPQGVRATNEKLFF

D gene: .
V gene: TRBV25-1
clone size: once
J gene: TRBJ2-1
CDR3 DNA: TGTGCCAGCAGTGACCTGGGGTTAGGTGAGCAGTTCTTC
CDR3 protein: CASSDLGLGEQFF

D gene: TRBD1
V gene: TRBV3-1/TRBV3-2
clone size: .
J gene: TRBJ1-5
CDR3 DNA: TGTGCCAGCAGCCAAGATCGGACAGGGGGCCCTCAGCCCCAGCATTTT
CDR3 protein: CASSQDRTGGPQPQHF

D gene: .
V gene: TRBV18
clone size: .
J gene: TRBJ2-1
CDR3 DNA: TGTGCCAGCTCACCGCCGAGGGGGGACGCCAATGAGCAGTTCTTC
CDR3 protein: CASSPPRGDANEQFF

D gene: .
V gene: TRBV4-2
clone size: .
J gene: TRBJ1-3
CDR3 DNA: TGTGCCAGCAGCCAAGTAGGGGACAGAAACACCATATATTTT
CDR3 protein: CASSQVGDRNTIYF

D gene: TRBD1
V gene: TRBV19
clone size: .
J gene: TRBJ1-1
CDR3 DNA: TGTGCCACGTCCTCGGGACAGCTGAACACTGAAGCTTTCTTT
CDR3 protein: CATSSGQLNTEAFF

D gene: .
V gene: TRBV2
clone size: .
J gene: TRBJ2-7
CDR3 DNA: TGTGCCAGCAGCCCGGTGTACGAGCAGTACTTC
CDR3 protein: CASSPVYEQYF

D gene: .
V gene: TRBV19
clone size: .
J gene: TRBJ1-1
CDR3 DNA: TGTGCCAGTGGGGGTGTCACCCGGAATGCTTTCTTT
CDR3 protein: CASGGVTRNAFF

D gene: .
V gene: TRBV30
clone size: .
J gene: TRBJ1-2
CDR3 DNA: TGTGCCTGGAGTGTAGTCCACCGAGCTAACTATGGCTACACCTTC
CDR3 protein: CAWSVVHRANYGYTF

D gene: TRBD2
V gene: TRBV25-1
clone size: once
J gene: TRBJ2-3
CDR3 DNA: TGTGCCAGCAGTTTAGCGGGAGCCACAGATACGCAGTATTTT
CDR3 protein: CASSLAGATDTQYF

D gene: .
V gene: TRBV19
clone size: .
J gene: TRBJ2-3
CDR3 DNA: TGTGCCACCCGGGCAGAACGAACGGCAGATACGCAGTATTTT
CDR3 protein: CATRAERTADTQYF

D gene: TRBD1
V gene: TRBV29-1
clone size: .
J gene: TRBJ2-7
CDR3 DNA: TGCAGCGTGTCCGGGACAGGGTACGAGCAGTACTTC
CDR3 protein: CSVSGTGYEQYF

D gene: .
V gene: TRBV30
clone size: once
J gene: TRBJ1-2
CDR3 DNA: TGTGCCTGGAGTTCAGGACTGGGGGGCTACACCTTC
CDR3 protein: CAWSSGLGGYTF

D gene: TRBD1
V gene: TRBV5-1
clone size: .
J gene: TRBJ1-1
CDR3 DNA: TGCGCCAGCAGCTCTGGACAGGGCGGTACTGAAGCTTTCTTT
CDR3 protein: CASSSGQGGTEAFF

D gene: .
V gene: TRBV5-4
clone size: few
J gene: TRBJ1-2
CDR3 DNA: TGTGCCAGCACCCATAGTAGGGCCAGATCAAACTATGGCTACACCTTC
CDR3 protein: CASTHSRARSNYGYTF

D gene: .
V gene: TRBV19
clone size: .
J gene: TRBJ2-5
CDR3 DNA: TGTGCCAGTAGTATTAGCGAGACCCAGTACTTC
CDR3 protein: CASSISETQYF

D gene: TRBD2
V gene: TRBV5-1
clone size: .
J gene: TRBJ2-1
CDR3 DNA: TGCGCCAGCAGCTGGGGGGCTAGCGGGAGGGCCCCTCTGGAGGAGCAGTTCTTC
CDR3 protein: CASSWGASGRAPLEEQFF

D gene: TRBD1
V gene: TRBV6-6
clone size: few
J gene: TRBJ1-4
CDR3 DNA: TGTGCCAGCAGTTACGTCCGGACAGGGGAAAAACTGTTTTTT
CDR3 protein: CASSYVRTGEKLFF

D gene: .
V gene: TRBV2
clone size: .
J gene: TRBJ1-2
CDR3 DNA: TGTGCCAGCAGTGAAAATAGGGGTGGCTACACCTTC
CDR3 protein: CASSENRGGYTF

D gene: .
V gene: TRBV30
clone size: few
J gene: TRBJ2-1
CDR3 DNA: TGTGCCTGGAGTGGGGAACGCCAGGGGCGGAATGAGCAGTTCTTC
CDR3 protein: CAWSGERQGRNEQFF

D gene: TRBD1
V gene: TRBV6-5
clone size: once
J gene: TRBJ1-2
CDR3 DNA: TGTGCCAGCAGTTCTCAGGGGGCGGAAGGCTACACCTTC
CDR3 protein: CASSSQGAEGYTF

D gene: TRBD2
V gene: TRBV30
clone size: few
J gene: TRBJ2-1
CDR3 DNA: TGTGCCTGGGAGGAGGGGCTTCTAGCGGGGTCTGACAATGAGCAGTTCTTC
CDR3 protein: CAWEEGLLAGSDNEQFF

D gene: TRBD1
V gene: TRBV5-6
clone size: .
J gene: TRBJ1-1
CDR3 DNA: TGTGCCAGCAGCTTTCAGGGGGACATGAACACTGAAGCTTTCTTT
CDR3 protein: CASSFQGDMNTEAFF